Below, 25 T cell receptor beta chains from the same sample are listed, as sequenced in a study of blood T cell repertoires in COVID-19. Data came from immunoSEQ multiplex PCR; TCRdb stores just in-frame clones and leaves some out. The sample has over 300,000 clones, roughly 90% seen once. Material: PBMCs or T cells enriched from blood (not recorded which). The receptors shown here come from a woman in her twenties or thirties with acute COVID-19.

J is TRBJ1-5 and V is TRBV7-2; D not resolved. V gave up 2 bases and J gave up 5 bases, with 7 bases separating them. Germline CDR1 reads SGHTA; CDR2 reads FQGNSA. CDR3 length: 13 amino acids. The chain's CDR3 is CASSLFVDQPQHF. CDR3 nucleotide sequence: TGTGCCAGCAGCTTATTTGTAGATCAGCCCCAGCATTTT.

This clone was counted a single time. This chain uses TRBV6-5 with TRBJ1-6, with D possibly TRBD1 on 5 matching bases. The V end was cut by 4 bases, the J end by 9 bases, with 19 bases between. The germline V gene has CDR1 MNHEY and CDR2 SVGAGI. The CDR3 is 16 residues long. The CDR3 region is CASSSHRTRASSPLHF. DNA of the CDR3: TGTGCCAGCAGTTCCCATAGGACACGAGCAAGTTCACCCCTCCACTTT.

V is TRBV18 and J is TRBJ2-1, with TRBD1 as a possible D gene (6 bases). The CDR3 loop spans 16 amino acids. With 5 bases removed from V and 4 bases from J, the gap between germline ends came to 18 bases. The germline gives CDR1 KGHSH, CDR2 LQKENI. As DNA, the CDR3 is TGTGCCAGCTCAAACGGGCCAGGGGCATCTTACAATGAGCAGTTCTTC. Its protein is CASSNGPGASYNEQFF.

V is TRBV27 and J is TRBJ1-1; D perhaps matches TRBD1 (5 bases). Germline V gene sequence: CDR1 MNHEY, CDR2 SMNVEV (reference sequence). The V end was cut by 6 bases, the J end by 0 bases, with 8 bases between. The CDR3 consists of 13 residues. CDR3 in DNA: TGTGCCAGCAGGACAGTCATGAACACTGAAGCTTTCTTT. Translating it yields CASRTVMNTEAFF.

This rearrangement joins TRBV7-8 to TRBJ2-1; 12 nucleotides align to TRBD2. V trimming: 1 base; J trimming: 8 bases; junction bases outside the gene matches: 6. The CDR3 contains 16 residues. Germline CDR1 and CDR2: SGHVS and FQNEAQ. For the CDR3, the DNA is TGTGCCAGCAGCTTAGGAACTAGCGGGGGGATGGATGAGCAGTTCTTC. Encoded protein: CASSLGTSGGMDEQFF.

The CDR3 DNA reads TGCGCCAGCAGTTCAACAGGGGGGCTTTCCTACGAGCAGTACTTC. Its protein is CASSSTGGLSYEQYF. The chain has TRBV4-1 and TRBJ2-7; 8 nucleotides agree with TRBD1. V lost 6 bases and J lost 1; bases outside the gene matches: 8. Germline lookup yields CDR1 MGHRA and CDR2 YSYEKL. The CDR3 has 15 residues.

The chain joins TRBV9 to TRBJ1-4; 11 bases match TRBD1. CDR3 size: 15 residues. Germline V lookup: CDR1 SGDLS, CDR2 YYNGEE. V gave up 4 bases and J gave up 7 bases; unmatched junction bases: 6. Here the CDR3 DNA reads TGTGCCAGCAGCCCCCACGGGACAGGGGGTGAAAAACTGTTTTTT. Translating gives CASSPHGTGGEKLFF.

The V and J genes are TRBV5-1 and TRBJ2-4; D is perhaps TRBD2 (5 bases). This CDR3 contains 15 residues. Germline assignment: CDR1 SGHRS and CDR2 YFSETQ. V lost 5 bases to trimming and J lost 0 bases, with 12 bases between them. The DNA for the CDR3 is TGCGCCAGCAGGGAGGACTCTCTAGCCAAAAACATTCAGTACTTC. Amino acid sequence: CASREDSLAKNIQYF.

The chain has TRBV6-5 and TRBJ1-1; tentative D call: TRBD1 (6 bases). This CDR3 has 15 residues. The V gene's germline CDR1 is MNHEY and CDR2 SVGAGI. V lost 6 bases, J lost 5 bases, and 19 bases lay in between. The CDR3: CASRSGTLGETEAFF. For the CDR3, the DNA is TGTGCCAGCAGATCCGGGACACTTGGTGAAACTGAAGCTTTCTTT.

The chain has TRBV6-5 and TRBJ2-3; D gene ambiguous. The CDR3 length is 11 residues. Trimming took off 8 bases at V and 6 bases at J, with 9 bases between the two ends. Germline V gives CDR1 MNHEY, CDR2 SVGAGI. CDR3 DNA: TGTGCCAGCGGCACAGTCGATACGCAGTATTTT. It is translated as CASGTVDTQYF.

The rearrangement joins TRBV24-1 to TRBJ1-2; 8 nucleotides agree with TRBD1. Per germline, CDR1 KGHDR and CDR2 SFDVKD. The CDR3 loop spans 14 amino acids. V was clipped by 6 bases and J by 4 bases; unmatched bases: 6. As DNA, the CDR3 is TGTGCCACCAGTCAGCAGGGGGCCGGCTATGGCTACACCTTC. Translation gives CATSQQGAGYGYTF.

The chain links TRBV5-8 to TRBJ2-3; 8 nucleotides match TRBD2. The CDR3 has 15 residues. Germline V CDR1 and CDR2: SGHTS, YDEGEE. V gave up 0 bases and J gave up 2 bases; unmatched junction bases: 2. In nucleotides, the CDR3 is TGTGCCAGCAGCTTGGACGGGGGGGTCACAGATACGCAGTATTTT. Translated: CASSLDGGVTDTQYF.

The V and J genes are TRBV10-3 and TRBJ1-3; 7 bases align to TRBD1. This CDR3 spans 13 amino acids. V trimming: 6 bases; J trimming: 2 bases; junction bases outside the gene matches: 1. Germline CDR1 is ENHRY and CDR2 is SYGVKD. Here the CDR3 reads CAIRGTAGNTIYF. CDR3 nucleotides: TGTGCCATCAGGGGGACAGCTGGAAACACCATATATTTT.

DNA for the CDR3: TGCGCCAGCAGCAGGGGACTAGCGGGGGTCGGCACCGGGGAGCTGTTTTTT. It codes for CASSRGLAGVGTGELFF. The chain uses TRBV5-1 and TRBJ2-2, with 14 bases fitting TRBD2. The germline gives CDR1 SGHRS, CDR2 YFSETQ. The CDR3 is 17 residues long. With 4 bases clipped from V and 4 bases from J, the junction kept 6 bases outside the gene matches. The entire variable domain, with the rest obtained from reference TRBV5-1 and TRBJ2-2, is as follows: KAGVTQTPRYLIKTRGQQVTLSCSPISGHRSVSWYQQTPGQGLQFLFEYFSETQRNKGNFPGRFSGRQFSNSRSEMNVSTLELGDSALYLCASSRGLAGVGTGELFFGEGSRLTVL.

The J gene is TRBJ1-2, the V gene TRBV5-1, with D unclear. This CDR3 is built from 13 residues. From germline, CDR1 is SGHRS and CDR2 YFSETQ. V lost 0 bases to trimming and J lost 2 bases, with 5 bases between them. The CDR3 DNA reads as TGCGCCAGCAGCTTGGACATCAACTATGGCTACACCTTC. It specifies CASSLDINYGYTF.

CDR3 coding DNA: TGTGCCTTTCAGGCAAGGTATGGCTACACCTTC. Translating it yields CAFQARYGYTF. The gene calls are TRBV30 and TRBJ1-2, with unresolved D. This CDR3 has 11 amino acids. Trimming cost V 7 bases and J 5 bases, with 11 bases left between them. Germline V lookup: CDR1 GTSNPN, CDR2 SVGIG (reference sequence).

The chain couples TRBV14 to TRBJ2-1; D is ambiguous. Per germline, CDR1 SGHDN and CDR2 FVKESK. The CDR3 runs to 17 residues. The V end was cut by 0 bases, the J end by 3 bases, with 15 bases between. The CDR3 loop reads CASSQESPPILYNEQFF. Written as DNA, the CDR3 is TGTGCCAGCAGCCAAGAGTCTCCCCCGATACTCTACAATGAGCAGTTCTTC. Combining the CDR3 with reference TRBV14 and TRBJ2-1 gives the whole variable domain EAGVTQFPSHSVIEKGQTVTLRCDPISGHDNLYWYRRVMGKEIKFLLHFVKESKQDESGMPNNRFLAERTGGTYSTLKVQPAELEDSGVYFCASSQESPPILYNEQFFGPGTRLTVL.

V and J are TRBV7-2 and TRBJ1-1; tentatively, D is TRBD1 (5 bases). Germline loops: CDR1 SGHTA, CDR2 FQGNSA. The V end was cut by 2 bases, the J end by 0 bases, with 10 bases between. This CDR3 is 15 amino acids long. CDR3 in DNA: TGTGCCAGCAGCTTATTCCTAGGGGTGAACACTGAAGCTTTCTTT. Translating gives CASSLFLGVNTEAFF.

This chain connects TRBV7-2 to TRBJ1-5; D perhaps matches TRBD1 (6 bases). Germline V gene data show CDR1 as SGHTA and CDR2 as FQGNSA. The CDR3 spans 12 residues. Trimming took off 5 bases at V and 11 bases at J, with 13 bases between the two ends. In DNA form, the CDR3 reads TGTGCCAGCAGCCAAACAGGGCGGGCCCAGCATTTT. Protein product: CASSQTGRAQHF.

The rearrangement links TRBV5-1 to TRBJ1-2; 7 bases are shared with TRBD1. Germline V gene lookup returns CDR1 SGHRS and CDR2 YFSETQ. With V trimmed by 0 bases and J by 7 bases, 15 bases remained unmatched. This CDR3 is 17 amino acids long. CDR3 amino acids: CASSLGAAGTAHGGYTF. In DNA form, the CDR3 reads TGCGCCAGCAGCTTGGGGGCCGCTGGGACAGCCCATGGTGGCTACACCTTC.

The genes are TRBV19 and TRBJ2-4; 8 bases map to TRBD1. The CDR3 covers 19 residues. Germline V gives CDR1 LNHDA, CDR2 SQIVND (reference sequence). V lost 4 bases, J lost 3 bases, and 17 bases stayed unmatched. CDR3 sequence reads: CASSRDQGALPGVKNIQYF. The CDR3, as DNA: TGTGCCAGTAGTAGGGACCAGGGGGCTCTCCCTGGGGTCAAAAACATTCAGTACTTC. Full variable domain (missing parts from reference TRBV19 and TRBJ2-4): DGGITQSPKYLFRKEGQNVTLSCEQNLNHDAMYWYRQDPGQGLRLIYYSQIVNDFQKGDIAEGYSVSREKKESFPLTVTSAQKNPTAFYLCASSRDQGALPGVKNIQYFGAGTRLSVL.

This chain links TRBV29-1 with TRBJ1-2; TRBD1 matches at 8 bases. The germline V gene has CDR1 SQVTM and CDR2 ANQGSEA. The CDR3 contains 12 residues. The V gene end was trimmed by 6 bases and the J gene end by 4 bases; junction bases not matched to a gene: 4. The CDR3 spells CSVAGTGYGYTF. The CDR3 region has the DNA TGCAGCGTCGCCGGGACAGGCTATGGCTACACCTTC.

The chain recombines TRBV14 with TRBJ1-2; a possible D gene is TRBD1 (5 bases). This CDR3 comprises 15 residues. The V gene's germline CDR1 is SGHDN and CDR2 FVKESK. Trimming removed 4 bases from V and 4 bases from J, with 16 bases in between. CDR3 protein: CASSLQGRAAYGYTF. CDR3 DNA: TGTGCCAGCAGCCTTCAAGGCAGGGCGGCCTATGGCTACACCTTC.

This chain uses TRBV20-1 with TRBJ1-2, with D unclear. CDR1 and CDR2 from the germline V gene are DFQATT and SNEGSKA (reference sequence). The CDR3 totals 11 residues. The V and J ends lost 4 bases and 5 bases respectively, with 8 bases between them. In DNA form, the CDR3 reads TGCAGTGCTAATGTGCAGTATGGCTACACCTTC. This translates into CSANVQYGYTF.

CDR3 coding DNA: TGTGCCAGTAGTGCTACCGGGACAGTGAACACCGGGGAGCTGTTTTTT. It translates to CASSATGTVNTGELFF. This sequence joins TRBV19 and TRBJ2-2, with 7 nucleotides matching TRBD1. Germline CDR1 is LNHDA and CDR2 is SQIVND (reference sequence). V shed 5 bases and J 1 base; nucleotides not matched to a gene: 7. The CDR3 runs 16 residues.